Each of the 31 T cell receptor beta chains below was sequenced from the same sample in a study of T cell responses to AZD1222 COVID-19 vaccine. The table came from immunoSEQ multiplex PCR; TCRdb's copy has only in-frame clones and leaves some out. The repertoire holds under 100,000 clones, with around 85% as singletons. The sample in question was peripheral blood, obtained on day 0 of AZD1222 vaccination. The receptors were sampled from an adult in good health.

The rearrangement joins TRBV27 to TRBJ1-5; 8 bases line up with TRBD1. J gave up 6 bases and V 5 bases, and 6 bases lay outside the gene matches. Germline V gene lookup returns CDR1 MNHEY and CDR2 SMNVEV (reference sequence). This CDR3 is 14 amino acids long. CDR3 in amino acids: CASSEQGVGQPQHF. In nucleotides, the CDR3 is TGTGCCAGCAGTGAACAGGGGGTAGGTCAGCCCCAGCATTTT.

J is TRBJ1-4 and V is TRBV19; the match to TRBD1 covers 7 bases. CDR1 LNHDA and CDR2 SQIVND come from the germline V gene (reference sequence). With V trimmed by 5 bases and J by 5 bases, 11 bases remained unmatched. This CDR3 is built from 16 residues. This chain's CDR3 is CASSANGDSRNEKLFF. The CDR3 DNA reads TGTGCCAGTAGTGCGAACGGGGACAGTAGAAATGAAAAACTGTTTTTT.

The chain is built from TRBV5-1 and TRBJ2-2, with 8 bases identical to TRBD2. Germline V gives CDR1 SGHRS, CDR2 YFSETQ. This CDR3 contains 15 residues. With V trimmed by 0 bases and J by 5 bases, 3 bases remained unmatched. CDR3 in amino acids: CASSLEGGRTGELFF. The CDR3 DNA reads TGCGCCAGCAGCTTGGAGGGCGGGAGGACCGGGGAGCTGTTTTTT.

The V call is TRBV23-1, the J call TRBJ1-6; possible D gene TRBD1, 5 bases. TRBV23-1 is reported as an ORF; its role is uncertain. Trimming took 7 bases from V and 4 from J, leaving 20 bases between them. The CDR3 sequence is 17 residues long. The CDR3 nucleotides are TGCGCCAGCAACCGAGACGGGGACTGCTCTTATAATTCACCCCTCCACTTT. It is translated as CASNRDGDCSYNSPLHF.

This sequence joins TRBV27 and TRBJ1-2; 10 bases are a match to TRBD1. The CDR3 contains 15 residues. From germline, CDR1 is MNHEY and CDR2 SMNVEV (reference sequence). The V and J ends lost 0 bases and 4 bases, in that order; junction bases with no gene match: 2. CDR3 sequence: CASSLSGQGPYGYTF. The CDR3 coding sequence is TGTGCCAGCAGTTTATCGGGACAGGGGCCCTATGGCTACACCTTC.

For the CDR3, the DNA is TGTGCCAGCAGCCGCCTACTAGCGGGAACCGTCGAGCAGTACTTC. It translates to CASSRLLAGTVEQYF. The chain couples TRBV9 to TRBJ2-7; 10 bases line up with TRBD2. Germline V gene data show CDR1 as SGDLS and CDR2 as YYNGEE. This CDR3 is built from 15 residues. J was trimmed by 6 bases and V by 4 bases; bases with no gene match: 10. Using reference TRBV9 and TRBJ2-7 for the parts outside the CDR3, the full variable domain is DSGVTQTPKHLITATGQRVTLRCSPRSGDLSVYWYQQSLDQGLQFLIQYYNGEERAKGNILERFSAQQFPDLHSELNLSSLELGDSALYFCASSRLLAGTVEQYFGPGTRLTVT.

The chain couples TRBV20-1 to TRBJ2-3; no clear D gene. Per germline, CDR1 DFQATT and CDR2 SNEGSKA (reference sequence). The CDR3 is made up of 11 amino acids. In DNA form, the CDR3 reads TGCTTACCTAAAGGCGCGTATACGCAGTATTTT. Amino acid sequence: CLPKGAYTQYF.

This chain joins TRBV12-3 or TRBV12-4 and TRBJ1-3; no reliable D call. V lost 5 bases and J 5 bases, leaving 7 bases between the germline ends. This CDR3 has 12 residues. The CDR3 nucleotides are TGTGCCAGCAGTCCGGGTCGAAACACCATATATTTT. Protein: CASSPGRNTIYF.

The rearrangement links TRBV3-1 (or the pseudogene TRBV3-2) to TRBJ2-3; D might be TRBD2 (6 bases). Per the germline V gene, CDR1 is LGHDT and CDR2 is YNNKEL (reference sequence). CDR3 length: 13 amino acids. Trimming stripped 2 bases from V and 5 bases from J, with 8 bases between. CDR3 region: CASSQSGEDTQYF. The CDR3 bases are TGTGCCAGCAGCCAATCGGGGGAAGATACGCAGTATTTT.

V gene TRBV7-9 combines with J gene TRBJ2-7, with TRBD2 matching over 7 bases. The germline gives CDR1 SEHNR, CDR2 FQNEAQ (reference sequence). The V gene end was trimmed by 1 base and the J gene end by 0 bases; junction bases not matched to a gene: 6. The CDR3 extends over 16 amino acids. CDR3 region: CASSLGGSGNSYEQYF. CDR3 coding DNA: TGTGCCAGCAGCTTAGGGGGCAGCGGGAACTCCTACGAGCAGTACTTC. Drawing the rest from reference TRBV7-9 and TRBJ2-7, the complete variable domain is DTGVSQNPRHKITKRGQNVTFRCDPISEHNRLYWYRQTLGQGPEFLTYFQNEAQLEKSRLLSDRFSAERPKGSFSTLEIQRTEQGDSAMYLCASSLGGSGNSYEQYFGPGTRLTVT.

The chain has TRBV20-1 and TRBJ2-7, with a tentative D call TRBD2 (5 bases). Germline values: CDR1 DFQATT, CDR2 SNEGSKA (reference sequence). The CDR3 is 10 residues long. The V and J ends lost 4 bases and 7 bases respectively, with 8 bases between them. CDR3 in DNA: TGCAGTGCTAATCCGGGGGAGCAGTACTTC. Translated: CSANPGEQYF.

The rearrangement links TRBV29-1 to TRBJ2-7; TRBD2 aligns across 11 bases. The V gene's germline CDR1 is SQVTM and CDR2 ANQGSEA. This CDR3 spans 14 amino acids. V was pared by 4 bases and J by 4 bases, with 6 bases of the junction left unmatched. In DNA, the CDR3 is TGCAGCGTTGCAAAAGGGACTAGCGGTTACGAGCAGTACTTC. Protein: CSVAKGTSGYEQYF.

V gene TRBV7-7 combines with J gene TRBJ2-5; 8 bases align to TRBD2. The CDR3 consists of 15 residues. Germline-derived CDR1 and CDR2 are SSHAT and FNYEAQ (reference sequence). The J segment lost 5 bases and the V segment lost 2 bases, leaving 7 bases of the junction unmatched. In DNA, the CDR3 is TGTGCCAGCAGCTTAAGCGGGAGAGGGGGGGAGACCCAGTACTTC. Translation gives CASSLSGRGGETQYF.

This chain connects TRBV5-4 to TRBJ2-5; D is uncertain. Trimming shortened V by 10 bases and J by 5 bases, and 12 bases separated the two germline ends. The CDR3 extends over 11 amino acids. CDR1 and CDR2 (germline): SGHNT, YYREEE (reference sequence). CDR3 amino acids: CAGLSGETQYF. CDR3 sequence (DNA): TGTGCCGGCCTGAGTGGGGAGACCCAGTACTTC.

The chain recombines TRBV6-2 or TRBV6-3 with TRBJ2-5; tentatively, D is TRBD2 (6 bases). V shed 5 bases and J shed 5 bases, with 18 bases lying between them. Germline CDR1 reads MNHEY; CDR2 reads SVGEGT. The CDR3 covers 15 residues. CDR3 amino acids: CASSRLSGPGETQYF. CDR3 nucleotides: TGTGCCAGCAGTCGGCTTAGCGGACCTGGGGAGACCCAGTACTTC.

Notes on this clone: This CDR3 is also generated by other DNA sequences in the sample. V gene TRBV3-1 (or the pseudogene TRBV3-2) combines with J gene TRBJ2-3; D unresolved. This CDR3 comprises 14 residues. Germline V gene lookup returns CDR1 LGHDT and CDR2 YNNKEL (reference sequence). V lost 4 bases, J lost 2 bases, and 10 bases lay in between. CDR3 amino acids: CASSRGLVTDTQYF. CDR3 in DNA: TGTGCCAGCAGCCGTGGGCTAGTCACAGATACGCAGTATTTT.

This chain connects TRBV28 to TRBJ2-7, with D perhaps being TRBD1 or TRBD2 (6 bases each). Trimming left V 3 bases short and J 2 bases short, with 14 bases between. CDR1 is MDHEN and CDR2 is SYDVKM in the germline V gene. This CDR3 region has 15 residues. This CDR3 is CASSFMLRGAYEQYF. The CDR3 DNA sequence: TGTGCCAGCAGTTTTATGTTAAGGGGGGCCTACGAGCAGTACTTC.

The chain combines TRBV2 with TRBJ2-3; D is perhaps TRBD1 or TRBD2 (5 bases each). Trimming stripped 6 bases from V and 0 bases from J, with 13 bases between. Looked up from germline, CDR1 is SNHLY and CDR2 is FYNNEI. This CDR3 contains 15 residues. CDR3 DNA sequence: TGTGCCAGCAGACTTGAGGGGATCAGCACAGATACGCAGTATTTT. Encoded protein: CASRLEGISTDTQYF. The entire variable domain, with the rest obtained from reference TRBV2 and TRBJ2-3, is as follows: EPEVTQTPSHQVTQMGQEVILRCVPISNHLYFYWYRQILGQKVEFLVSFYNNEISEKSEIFDDQFSVERPDGSNFTLKIRSTKLEDSAMYFCASRLEGISTDTQYFGPGTRLTVL.

This chain uses TRBV30 with TRBJ1-5, with D possibly TRBD1 on 5 matching bases. V lost 1 base and J 1 base, leaving 20 bases between the germline ends. This CDR3 comprises 18 residues. Germline V lookup: CDR1 GTSNPN, CDR2 SVGIG (reference sequence). The DNA of the CDR3 is TGTGCCTGGAGTGACGTGGGGCGGGGTGGGGGAAGCAATCAGCCCCAGCATTTT. This translates into CAWSDVGRGGGSNQPQHF.

This rearrangement joins TRBV9 to TRBJ1-3; no firm D call. Germline CDR1 reads SGDLS; CDR2 reads YYNGEE. CDR3 length equals 14 residues. V shed 0 bases and J shed 3 bases, with 7 bases lying between them. The CDR3 protein is CASSVAGVGNTIYF. CDR3 DNA: TGTGCCAGCAGCGTAGCTGGGGTTGGAAACACCATATATTTT.

This clone has only one observation. The V call is TRBV15, the J call TRBJ1-5, with 11 bases identical to TRBD1. J gave up 6 bases and V 1 base, and 5 bases lay outside the gene matches. This CDR3 region has 16 residues. Germline CDR1 LNHNV, CDR2 YYDKDF (reference sequence). The CDR3 spells CATSRGTGQGGQPQHF. The CDR3, as DNA: TGTGCCACCAGCAGAGGAACGGGACAGGGGGGTCAGCCCCAGCATTTT.

The CDR3 nucleotides read TGTGCCAGCAGTAGATCTCGGGCGTCCACAGATACGCAGTATTTT. It codes for CASSRSRASTDTQYF. This rearrangement joins TRBV6-5 to TRBJ2-3; D is unclear. Trimming cost V 5 bases and J 2 bases, with 14 bases left between them. From germline, CDR1 is MNHEY and CDR2 SVGAGI. This CDR3 comprises 15 residues.

V is TRBV27 and J is TRBJ2-1, with 9 bases that match TRBD1. Per germline, CDR1 MNHEY and CDR2 SMNVEV (reference sequence). Trimming at V came to 6 bases and at J to 7 bases, leaving 7 bases not matched to a gene. The CDR3 spans 14 residues. CDR3 nucleotide sequence: TGTGCCAGCAGCCCTGGACAGGGGCTAAATGAGCAGTTCTTC. It codes for CASSPGQGLNEQFF.

J is TRBJ1-1 and V is TRBV28; TRBD1 aligns across 8 bases. CDR1 and CDR2 (germline): MDHEN, SYDVKM. This CDR3 has 16 amino acids. The J segment lost 7 bases and the V segment lost 6 bases, leaving 16 bases of the junction unmatched. In DNA form, the CDR3 reads TGTGCCAGCAGACCGCCTGGGTCAGGGGGCTTATATGAAGCTTTCTTT. Translated: CASRPPGSGGLYEAFF. Combining the CDR3 with reference TRBV28 and TRBJ1-1 gives the whole variable domain DVKVTQSSRYLVKRTGEKVFLECVQDMDHENMFWYRQDPGLGLRLIYFSYDVKMKEKGDIPEGYSVSREKKERFSLILESASTNQTSMYLCASRPPGSGGLYEAFFGQGTRLTVV.

About this clone: Within the sample, other DNA sequences also encode this same CDR3. The CDR3 reads CASSIWGSSYEQYF. CDR3 DNA: TGTGCCAGTAGTATTTGGGGAAGTTCCTACGAGCAGTACTTC. The chain carries TRBV19 and TRBJ2-7; D unresolved. Germline-derived CDR1 and CDR2 are LNHDA and SQIVND (reference sequence). V lost 3 bases to trimming and J lost 1 base, with 10 bases between them. The CDR3 covers 14 residues.

V usage is TRBV7-8 and J usage is TRBJ2-3; 9 bases fit TRBD2. The V gene's germline CDR1 is SGHVS and CDR2 FQNEAQ. Unmatched junction bases numbered 12, after V lost 3 bases and J lost 5 bases. The CDR3 consists of 17 residues. The chain's CDR3 is CASSFGLAGRVRDTQYF. The CDR3 coding sequence is TGTGCCAGCAGCTTCGGCCTAGCGGGACGCGTTCGAGATACGCAGTATTTT.

This clone came up a few times. This chain uses TRBV9 with TRBJ1-4; 7 bases match TRBD1. The CDR3 runs 15 residues. CDR1 is SGDLS and CDR2 is YYNGEE in the germline V gene. The V and J ends lost 2 bases and 4 bases, in that order; junction bases with no gene match: 5. CDR3 DNA sequence: TGTGCCAGCAGCGTTAGGGGGCAAGTTAATGAAAAACTGTTTTTT. Translated: CASSVRGQVNEKLFF.

This rearrangement joins TRBV18 to TRBJ2-6; 10 bases match TRBD1. The V gene's germline CDR1 is KGHSH and CDR2 LQKENI. Trimming cost V 2 bases and J 0 bases; bases outside gene matches: 7. The CDR3 totals 19 residues. The CDR3 reads CASSPEGTGALSGANVLTF. CDR3 DNA sequence: TGTGCCAGCTCACCAGAGGGGACAGGGGCCCTCTCTGGGGCCAACGTCCTGACTTTC.

This clone has only a few counts. J is TRBJ1-5 and V is TRBV20-1, with D perhaps matching TRBD1 (6 bases). This CDR3 contains 11 residues. The germline CDR1 and CDR2 sequences are DFQATT and SNEGSKA (reference sequence). The V and J ends lost 4 bases and 11 bases respectively, with 12 bases between them. The CDR3 coding sequence is TGCAGTGCTACCCCAGGGGAGGCCCAGCATTTT. Protein sequence: CSATPGEAQHF.

The rearrangement joins TRBV4-3 to TRBJ2-6, with a tentative D call TRBD2 (6 bases). V was cut by 0 bases and J by 3 bases, with 9 bases left in between. CDR1 LGHNA and CDR2 YSLEER come from the germline V gene. There are 16 residues in the CDR3. The CDR3 spells CASSQDGRGGANVLTF. In nucleotides, the CDR3 is TGCGCCAGCAGCCAAGATGGGCGGGGTGGGGCCAACGTCCTGACTTTC.

The gene calls are TRBV18 and TRBJ1-6; D unresolved. The CDR3 sequence is 14 residues long. CDR1 KGHSH and CDR2 LQKENI come from the germline V gene. Trimming took 4 bases from V and 6 from J, leaving 10 bases between them. This CDR3 is CASSRDGFNSPLHF. Here the CDR3 DNA reads TGTGCCAGCTCACGTGACGGATTTAATTCACCCCTCCACTTT.